One sample yielded the 9 T cell receptor beta chains listed below, sequenced in a study of blood T cells in healthy people across ages (dated by TCRdb to 2015 to 2017). Receptor libraries were prepared by 5' RACE. Sequencing used an Illumina HiSeq 2500. A second roughly 7 to 11 cycle PCR used a sample-barcoded 5' primer and a J-beta primer mix. TCRdb applied fastp at Q25 and MiXCR to the public reads, then kept only in-frame beta chains. Under each unique CDR3 protein, matching rows form one entry showing the most common genes and DNA. Here the sample has about 730,000 distinct CDR3 sequences; roughly 47% occur a single time. Jointly, the top ten make up about 20% of the sample. Source material: blood. Receptor source: a woman aged 60 to 75 in good health.

The rearrangement joins TRBV28 to TRBJ2-4, with 10 bases identical to TRBD1. TRBJ2-7 explains the end of the DNA better; the J call may be wrong. This CDR3 has 15 residues. Germline lookup yields CDR1 MDHEN and CDR2 SYDVKM. The CDR3 sequence: CASSTTGTGASEQYF. CDR3 nucleotide sequence: TGTGCCAGCAGCACCACCGGGACAGGGGCATCCGAGCAGTACTTC.

V gene TRBV20-1 combines with J gene TRBJ2-5; D remains unclear. Trimming shortened V by 7 bases and J by 13 bases, and 10 bases separated the two germline ends. Germline-derived CDR1 and CDR2 are DFQATT and SNEGSKA (reference sequence). The CDR3 is made up of 8 amino acids. CDR3 region: CSEHPSYF. Written as DNA, the CDR3 is TGCAGTGAACATCCTTCGTACTTC.

Only a few counts were recorded for this clonotype. V gene TRBV27 combines with J gene TRBJ2-5, with 10 bases aligning to TRBD2. Germline assignment: CDR1 MNHEY and CDR2 SMNVEV (reference sequence). With V trimmed by 6 bases and J by 5 bases, 12 bases remained unmatched. The length of the CDR3 is 16 residues. CDR3 DNA sequence: TGTGCCAGCAGCAGAGGACTAGCGGACCCAACCGAGACCCAGTACTTC. As protein: CASSRGLADPTETQYF.

DNA of the CDR3: TGTGCCAGCAGCGTAGCTGCCCCCTCCGACGGGGGGACCCAGTACTTC. Encoded protein: CASSVAAPSDGGTQYF. This chain links TRBV9 with TRBJ2-5; possible D gene TRBD2, 6 bases. V gave up 0 bases and J gave up 7 bases, with 19 bases separating them. The CDR3 covers 16 residues. Germline CDR1 is SGDLS and CDR2 is YYNGEE. Based on the CDR3 plus reference TRBV9 and TRBJ2-5, the full variable domain is DSGVTQTPKHLITATGQRVTLRCSPRSGDLSVYWYQQSLDQGLQFLIQYYNGEERAKGNILERFSAQQFPDLHSELNLSSLELGDSALYFCASSVAAPSDGGTQYFGPGTRLLVL.

As to this clonotype: The junction and the germline gene differ at one end; a read error may be behind it. The chain carries TRBV4-1 and TRBJ2-1; TRBD1 matches 11 bases. CDR1 is MGHRA, CDR2 YSYEKL, per germline. This CDR3 contains 18 residues. As DNA, the CDR3 is TGCGTCAGCAGCCGCCGGGACAGGGGGAATATGCCCTACAATGAGCAGTTCTTC. Amino acids: CVSSRRDRGNMPYNEQFF.

The chain employs TRBV24-1 and TRBJ2-7; 9 nucleotides line up with TRBD1. Unmatched junction bases numbered 5, after V lost 4 bases and J lost 2 bases. Germline CDR1 reads KGHDR; CDR2 reads SFDVKD. The CDR3 loop spans 15 amino acids. CDR3 in amino acids: CATSEGTGPPYEQYF. The CDR3 region has the DNA TGTGCCACCAGTGAGGGGACAGGGCCTCCCTACGAGCAGTACTTC.

This clonotype was recorded a few times. V usage is TRBV12-3 or TRBV12-4 and J usage is TRBJ1-1, with D hard to call. The CDR3 is 11 amino acids. V lost 4 bases, J lost 7 bases, and 7 bases lay in between. The CDR3 nucleotides read TGTGCCAGCAGTTGGCAGCTTGAAGCTTTCTTT. Translating gives CASSWQLEAFF.

This clonotype was recorded at least ten times. A read error may explain this, as a much larger clone is one base away. The chain has TRBV10-3 and TRBJ2-5, with 11 bases lining up with TRBD2. CDR3 size: 14 residues. V was clipped by 7 bases and J by 11 bases; unmatched bases: 12. CDR1 is ENHRY, CDR2 SYGVKD, per germline. CDR3: CAITGTSGNNEQYF. The CDR3 DNA reads TGTGCCATCACAGGGACTAGCGGAAACAATGAGCAGTACTTC.

The genes are TRBV20-1 and TRBJ2-3, with TRBD2 identical over 11 bases. Germline V CDR1 and CDR2: DFQATT, SNEGSKA (reference sequence). This CDR3 has 15 amino acids. V shed 2 bases and J 4 bases; nucleotides not matched to a gene: 5. The CDR3 sequence: CSARKLAGDADTQYF. CDR3 bases: TGCAGTGCTAGAAAACTAGCGGGGGACGCAGATACGCAGTATTTT.